A selection of T cell receptor beta chains follows, all from one sample in a study of T cells after yellow fever vaccination. TCRdb re-called the 5' RACE reads through MiXCR, storing one row per CDR3 protein. The table includes under 700,000 distinct CDR3 sequences, about 15% detected once. The starting material was PBMCs, obtained about 5 days after the first yellow fever vaccination. These receptors were obtained from a man younger than 35 who received the YFV17D yellow fever vaccine. The CDR3 runs from the conserved cysteine through the conserved F or W. The D gene is left open where the match is weak. Size values are once, few and many counts, or a class for expanded clones, and some rows have none.

D,V,size,J,DNA,CDR3
TRBD2,TRBV6-1,.,TRBJ2-5,TGTGCCAGCATGGTAGCGGGGCTCCAAGAGACCCAGTACTTC,CASMVAGLQETQYF
.,TRBV6-5,few,TRBJ2-5,TGTGCCAGCAGTTCCCAGCTGAGGGAGACCCAGTACTTC,CASSSQLRETQYF
.,TRBV6-1,.,TRBJ2-5,TGTGCCAGCCCCCTCCCAGGGCCAAAGACCCAGTACTTC,CASPLPGPKTQYF
TRBD2,TRBV27,.,TRBJ2-3,TGTGCCAGCGGTAACCGAGCGGGGCGGGTTCGGGATACGCAGTATTTT,CASGNRAGRVRDTQYF
.,TRBV29-1,.,TRBJ2-6,TGCAGCGTCAACACGCTCTCTGGGGCCAACGTCCTGACTTTC,CSVNTLSGANVLTF
TRBD1,TRBV23-1,.,TRBJ2-5,TGCGCCAGCAGTCAAAGGAAGACGGACAGGGGTAGTCAAGAGACCCAGTACTTC,CASSQRKTDRGSQETQYF
.,TRBV5-1,.,TRBJ2-1,TGCGCCAGCAGCTTACCGGGAGTAGAGCAGTTCTTC,CASSLPGVEQFF
TRBD1,TRBV4-2,.,TRBJ2-2,TGTGCCAGCAGCCAAGGTAGAGGACAGGGGGCGTTGGGGAACACCGGGGAGCTGTTTTTT,CASSQGRGQGALGNTGELFF
.,TRBV27,.,TRBJ2-7,TGTGCCAGCAGTTTATTCCGCGGCTACGAGCAGTACTTC,CASSLFRGYEQYF
.,TRBV20-1,.,TRBJ1-2,TGCAGTGCTAAGGACAGAGCATATGGCTACACCTTC,CSAKDRAYGYTF
.,TRBV7-8,.,TRBJ2-3,TGTGCCAGCAGCTTAGCTTTGTTTATCGCAGATACGCAGTATTTT,CASSLALFIADTQYF
.,TRBV27,.,TRBJ2-5,TGTGCCAGCAGTCCCTCCCCGCCAGGGCTGAGGGAGACCCAGTACTTC,CASSPSPPGLRETQYF
TRBD1,TRBV28,.,TRBJ2-5,TGTGCCAGCCAGAACAGGGGGAAGGAGACCCAGTACTTC,CASQNRGKETQYF
.,TRBV19,.,TRBJ1-1,TGTGCCAGTAGTACGGGACCCCTCACTGAAGCTTTCTTT,CASSTGPLTEAFF
TRBD2,TRBV5-1,few,TRBJ2-2,TGCGCCAGCACCCGAGGACTAGCCGGGGAGCTGTTTTTT,CASTRGLAGELFF
TRBD1,TRBV5-6,.,TRBJ2-3,TGTGCCAGCACCTACAACGGACAGGGGGCTGAAGATACGCAGTATTTT,CASTYNGQGAEDTQYF
TRBD1,TRBV9,many,TRBJ1-2,TGTGCCAGCAGCGTGACAGGGCCGGGTAATGGCTACACCTTC,CASSVTGPGNGYTF
TRBD1,TRBV18,.,TRBJ1-2,TGTGCCAGCTCCATCGGACAGGGTGACTATGGCTACACCTTC,CASSIGQGDYGYTF
.,TRBV29-1,many,TRBJ2-5,TGCAGCGTTGAACGAGCCGGGGAGACCCAGTACTTC,CSVERAGETQYF
TRBD1,TRBV19,few,TRBJ1-2,TGTGCCAGTAGTACCGGAACAGGGGGGATGAGCTATGGCTACACCTTC,CASSTGTGGMSYGYTF
.,TRBV27,.,TRBJ1-6,TGTGCCAGCAGTCGAGGGGGAATAGGTTCACCCCTCCACTTT,CASSRGGIGSPLHF
.,TRBV20-1,.,TRBJ1-2,TGCAGTGCTAGCCAGGGGCGTCACTATGGCTACACCTTC,CSASQGRHYGYTF
.,TRBV19,.,TRBJ2-7,TGTGCCAGTAGTGCCCAGGAGCTTGGGGCCTACGAGCAGTACTTC,CASSAQELGAYEQYF
.,TRBV7-2,few,TRBJ2-5,TGTGCCAGCAGCTTACGGCGGAGGAAGAAAGAGACCCAGTACTTC,CASSLRRRKKETQYF
.,TRBV14,many,TRBJ2-1,TGTGCCAGCAGCCTTAGCGGTCCCAATGAGCAGTTCTTC,CASSLSGPNEQFF
.,TRBV6-1,few,TRBJ1-2,TGTGCCAGCAGTGGAGAAGCCTACCCCTTCTATGGCTACACCTTC,CASSGEAYPFYGYTF
.,TRBV7-9,.,TRBJ2-3,TGTGCCAGCAGCTTAGTTGCGGGGTTGAACACAGATACGCAGTATTTT,CASSLVAGLNTDTQYF
.,TRBV19,.,TRBJ1-1,TGTGCCAGTACAACCTCTTGGACTCTTCCCACTGAAGCTTTCTTT,CASTTSWTLPTEAFF
.,TRBV20-1,few,TRBJ2-3,TGCAGTGCTAGAGGTCTGCGACAGTCAACGGGCGAGCAGTATTTT,CSARGLRQSTGEQYF
.,TRBV7-2,.,TRBJ2-2,TGTGCCAGCAGCTTGGGGCGCCGACCGACCGGGGAGCTGTTTTTT,CASSLGRRPTGELFF
TRBD1,TRBV5-1,few,TRBJ1-1,TGCGCCAGCGGGCAAGACAGGGCTTACACTGAAGCTTTCTTT,CASGQDRAYTEAFF
.,TRBV5-1,.,TRBJ2-5,TGCGCCAGCAGCTCTACGGTAGGCCCCACACAGTACTTC,CASSSTVGPTQYF
.,TRBV6-5,many,TRBJ1-4,TGTGCCAGCAGTTCCCGGAGGGAAAAACTGTTTTTT,CASSSRREKLFF
.,TRBV7-9,few,TRBJ1-2,TGTGCCAGCAGCACAACAGGGCTTTATGGCTACACCTTC,CASSTTGLYGYTF
.,TRBV7-2,.,TRBJ1-1,TGTGCCAGCAGCTTTAGGGTAGGACCGAACACTGAAGCTTTCTTT,CASSFRVGPNTEAFF
.,TRBV27,few,TRBJ2-5,TGTGCCAGTGCGTCCGGGAACGGAAATACCCAGTACTTC,CASASGNGNTQYF
.,TRBV20-1,few,TRBJ1-6,TGCAGTGCTAGAAAGGGTGTGAGTTCACCCCTCCACTTT,CSARKGVSSPLHF
.,TRBV3-1,.,TRBJ2-1,TGTGCCAGCAGCCAGATCCCCGAACGGACATTCGGTGAGCAGTTCTTC,CASSQIPERTFGEQFF
TRBD1,TRBV18,few,TRBJ1-1,TGTGCCAGCTCACCCCAAGGACAGGGACTTGAAGCTTTCTTT,CASSPQGQGLEAFF
.,TRBV28,.,TRBJ1-1,TGTGCCAGCAGTTACTGGACCAGGGGAAACACTGAAGCTTTCTTT,CASSYWTRGNTEAFF
TRBD1,TRBV3-1,.,TRBJ1-5,TGTGCCAGCAGCGCGGGACAGGGGCCATATAGCAATCAGCCCCAGCATTTT,CASSAGQGPYSNQPQHF
.,TRBV30,few,TRBJ2-1,TGTGCCTGGAGTGTACGAGGGTATGAGCAGTTCTTC,CAWSVRGYEQFF
.,TRBV12-3/TRBV12-4,.,TRBJ2-7,TGTGCCAGCAGTTTACAGGGAGCCGAGCAGTACTTC,CASSLQGAEQYF
.,TRBV10-3,.,TRBJ2-3,TGTGCCATCCTCCAAGAAGTTAGGTTAGATTTGGCAGATACGCAGTATTTT,CAILQEVRLDLADTQYF
.,TRBV5-4,.,TRBJ2-1,TGTGCCAGCAGCTTGGGGAGCAGGGGCGTGGGGAATGAGCAGTTCTTC,CASSLGSRGVGNEQFF
TRBD1,TRBV5-1,few,TRBJ2-1,TGCGCCAGCAGCCAACCGGGACAGGGAGTCAATGAGCAGTTCTTC,CASSQPGQGVNEQFF
.,TRBV6-5,.,TRBJ2-3,TGTGCCAGCAGCTACGGTCCCGCCGGGACGGACACAGATACGCAGTATTTT,CASSYGPAGTDTDTQYF
TRBD1,TRBV20-1,few,TRBJ2-1,TGCAGTGCTTTCCGGGACAGGGGTAATATAGAGCAGTTCTTC,CSAFRDRGNIEQFF
.,TRBV19,.,TRBJ1-2,TGTGCCAGTAGTATATTAGGGCGATGGTCCGGGATCTATGGCTACACCTTC,CASSILGRWSGIYGYTF
.,TRBV7-6,few,TRBJ2-2,TGTGCCAGCAGCTCGAATAGGAACACCGGGGAGCTGTTTTTT,CASSSNRNTGELFF
.,TRBV4-3,few,TRBJ2-1,TGCGCCAGAACCCCTAGCATTCCTGAGCAGTTCTTC,CARTPSIPEQFF
.,TRBV20-1,.,TRBJ2-5,TGCAGTGCTAGTCACAAATCCCAAGAGACCCAGTACTTC,CSASHKSQETQYF
.,TRBV5-1,.,TRBJ2-2,TGCGCCAGCAGCGACCTCACCCTGGGATCGTATGGCTTCACCGGGGAGCTGTTTTTT,CASSDLTLGSYGFTGELFF
.,TRBV15,.,TRBJ1-2,TGTGCCACCAGCAAAGGTGGAAGCTACGCCTTC,CATSKGGSYAF
.,TRBV6-2/TRBV6-3,few,TRBJ2-3,TGTGCCAGCAGTTACTTGGCAACCTCGGGCACAGATACGCAGTATTTT,CASSYLATSGTDTQYF